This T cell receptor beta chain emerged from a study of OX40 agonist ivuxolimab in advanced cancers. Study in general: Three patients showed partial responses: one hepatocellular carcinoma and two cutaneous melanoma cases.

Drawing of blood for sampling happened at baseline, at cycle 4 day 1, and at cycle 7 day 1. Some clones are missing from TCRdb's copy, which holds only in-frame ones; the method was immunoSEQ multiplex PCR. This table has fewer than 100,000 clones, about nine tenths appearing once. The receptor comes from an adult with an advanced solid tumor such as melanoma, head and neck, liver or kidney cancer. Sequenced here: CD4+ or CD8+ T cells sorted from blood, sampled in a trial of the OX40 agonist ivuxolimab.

The CDR3 DNA reads as TGTGCCAGTAGTATAGGACAGGGTAATCAGCCCCAGCATTTT. It encodes CASSIGQGNQPQHF. The chain has TRBV19 and TRBJ1-5; the match to TRBD1 covers 7 bases. Trimming at V came to 1 base and at J to 4 bases, leaving 1 base not matched to a gene. CDR3 size: 14 residues. The germline gives CDR1 LNHDA, CDR2 SQIVND (reference sequence).